This entry lists 20 T cell receptor beta chains sequenced from one sample in a study of shared clonotypes between healthy human individuals. TCRdb's copy holds only in-frame clones and misses some; the assay was immunoSEQ multiplex PCR. The sample holds some 680,000 clones, about three quarters seen once. The specimen sequenced was memory CD4+ T cells sorted from blood. Sample subset: CD45RA-negative fraction. These receptors originate from a woman aged 25 to 39 in good health.

In nucleotides, the CDR3 is TGTGCCAGCAGTGTCAGTGTCAGGGGCCGTGAGCAGTTCTTC. Residues: CASSVSVRGREQFF. The V gene is TRBV2, the J gene TRBJ2-1; D is perhaps TRBD1 (6 bases). Germline values: CDR1 SNHLY, CDR2 FYNNEI. V lost 4 bases to trimming and J lost 9 bases, with 16 bases between them. This CDR3 spans 14 amino acids.

The genes are TRBV19 and TRBJ1-1; 9 bases are a match to TRBD1. Germline values: CDR1 LNHDA, CDR2 SQIVND (reference sequence). V trimming: 5 bases; J trimming: 1 base; junction bases outside the gene matches: 11. This CDR3 is built from 17 residues. CDR3 residues: CASSPYPQQGANTEAFF. The CDR3 coding sequence is TGTGCCAGTAGTCCTTATCCTCAACAGGGGGCGAACACTGAAGCTTTCTTT.

The V call is TRBV5-1, the J call TRBJ2-3; 10 bases match TRBD2. Germline V CDR1 and CDR2: SGHRS, YFSETQ. There are 15 residues in the CDR3. The trim removed 1 base at V and 3 bases at J, leaving 2 bases unmatched. For the CDR3, the DNA is TGCGCCAGCAGCTTGACTAGCGGGACTACAGATACGCAGTATTTT. Its protein product is CASSLTSGTTDTQYF.

The chain has TRBV25-1 and TRBJ2-7; a weak D match, TRBD2 (6 bases). Germline V gives CDR1 MGHDK, CDR2 SYGVNS. The CDR3 sequence is 16 residues long. V was clipped by 3 bases and J by 0 bases, with 15 bases between them. The CDR3 coding sequence is TGTGCCAGCAGTGAGGAGGGTGGGAATAGCTCCTACGAGCAGTACTTC. Its protein product is CASSEEGGNSSYEQYF.

This clone was seen a few times. The chain is built from TRBV28 and TRBJ2-7, with D uncertain. The germline V and J ends were trimmed by 3 bases and 0 bases, with 9 bases remaining between them. Germline V CDR1 and CDR2: MDHEN, SYDVKM. This CDR3 contains 14 residues. CDR3 coding DNA: TGTGCCAGCAGTTTCGGCGGTAGCTCCTACGAGCAGTACTTC. Translating it yields CASSFGGSSYEQYF.

V is TRBV5-1 and J is TRBJ2-2; D gene unclear. Germline CDR1 SGHRS, CDR2 YFSETQ. The ends were cut back, 0 bases at V and 2 bases at J, with 11 bases in the middle. This CDR3 has 16 amino acids. DNA for the CDR3: TGCGCCAGCAGCTTGGTAGGGTTCCCTAACACCGGGGAGCTGTTTTTT. Amino acids: CASSLVGFPNTGELFF.

The rearrangement joins TRBV5-1 to TRBJ1-1; D possibly corresponds to TRBD1 (5 bases). The length of the CDR3 is 13 residues. The germline V and J ends were trimmed by 4 bases and 11 bases, with 18 bases remaining between them. Germline V gene data show CDR1 as SGHRS and CDR2 as YFSETQ. CDR3 coding DNA: TGCGCCAGCAGCCCGGGACTGGAGTCGTACGCTTTCTTT. Amino acids: CASSPGLESYAFF.

The genes are TRBV18 and TRBJ1-2, with 12 nucleotides matching TRBD1. The germline V gene has CDR1 KGHSH and CDR2 LQKENI. Unmatched junction bases numbered 7, after V lost 7 bases and J lost 4 bases. The CDR3 spans 15 residues. In DNA form, the CDR3 reads TGTGCCAGCTTTTCCGGGACAGGGGGCATCTATGGCTACACCTTC. It encodes CASFSGTGGIYGYTF. The entire variable domain, with the rest obtained from reference TRBV18 and TRBJ1-2, is as follows: NAGVMQNPRHLVRRRGQEARLRCSPMKGHSHVYWYRQLPEEGLKFMVYLQKENIIDESGMPKERFSAEFPKEGPSILRIQQVVRGDSAAYFCASFSGTGGIYGYTFGSGTRLTVV.

J is TRBJ2-2 and V is TRBV4-1, with TRBD1 matching 7 bases. V trimming: 4 bases; J trimming: 0 bases; junction bases outside the gene matches: 5. Germline V lookup: CDR1 MGHRA, CDR2 YSYEKL. This CDR3 has 16 residues. The CDR3 nucleotides are TGCGCCAGCAGCCGGGGACAGTCGACGAACACCGGGGAGCTGTTTTTT. Encoded protein: CASSRGQSTNTGELFF.

This clone turned up a few times. This chain's CDR3 is CASSFPRTGQFF. The CDR3 nucleotides read TGTGCCAGCAGCTTTCCCCGGACAGGGCAGTTCTTC. The gene calls are TRBV7-2 and TRBJ2-1; 7 bases map to TRBD1. The junction had 5 bases not matched to a gene; V was cut back by 3 bases and J by 12 bases. This CDR3 region has 12 residues. Germline assignment: CDR1 SGHTA and CDR2 FQGNSA.

This clone was counted once. This chain links TRBV13 with TRBJ1-2; D remains unclear. Trimming shortened V by 3 bases and J by 5 bases, and 7 bases separated the two germline ends. The CDR3 sequence is 12 residues long. The V gene's germline CDR1 is PRHDT and CDR2 FYEKMQ (reference sequence). CDR3 nucleotide sequence: TGTGCCAGCAGCTTGCGGGGATATGGCTACACCTTC. Translated: CASSLRGYGYTF.

This clone occurred many times. V and J are TRBV5-1 and TRBJ2-5; 7 bases agree with TRBD1. Germline loops: CDR1 SGHRS, CDR2 YFSETQ. The CDR3 spans 15 residues. The trim removed 4 bases at V and 2 bases at J, leaving 8 bases unmatched. The CDR3 nucleotides read TGCGCCAGCAGCACAGGGACAGTTCCACAAGAGACCCAGTACTTC. As protein: CASSTGTVPQETQYF.

CDR3 nucleotide sequence: TGTGCCAGCTCCGGACAGGCCACGGGTGAAGCTTTCTTT. It codes for CASSGQATGEAFF. The rearrangement uses TRBV18 and TRBJ1-1, with 7 nucleotides matching TRBD1. The CDR3 has 13 residues. Trimming took 6 bases from V and 7 from J; bases not matched to a gene: 8. From germline, CDR1 is KGHSH and CDR2 LQKENI.

The V and J genes are TRBV28 and TRBJ1-2; D ambiguous. Trimming took off 7 bases at V and 0 bases at J, with 15 bases between the two ends. Germline loops: CDR1 MDHEN, CDR2 SYDVKM. The CDR3 has 15 amino acids. In DNA, the CDR3 is TGTGCCAGCATCTCCTTGCGGCTAGCTAACTATGGCTACACCTTC. Its protein is CASISLRLANYGYTF.

The CDR3 region is CASSLYSNSPLHF. The CDR3 DNA reads TGCGCCAGCAGCTTGTATTCTAATTCACCCCTCCACTTT. The genes are TRBV5-1 and TRBJ1-6; D uncertain. Germline V gives CDR1 SGHRS, CDR2 YFSETQ. V was clipped by 1 base and J by 6 bases, with 5 bases between them. The length of the CDR3 is 13 residues.

This clone appeared once. This chain connects TRBV5-1 to TRBJ1-4; D is uncertain. The CDR3 contains 17 residues. The germline V gene has CDR1 SGHRS and CDR2 YFSETQ. Between the trimmed V and J ends, which lost 4 bases and 0 bases, there was a span of 16 bases. CDR3 sequence (DNA): TGCGCCAGCAGCCCCCCTGGGGTGGGCTCAACTAATGAAAAACTGTTTTTT. This translates into CASSPPGVGSTNEKLFF.

The genes are TRBV19 and TRBJ1-5; D is unclear. CDR3 length equals 13 residues. Germline V CDR1 and CDR2: LNHDA, SQIVND (reference sequence). The ends were cut back, 6 bases at V and 3 bases at J, with 9 bases in the middle. The CDR3 here is CASRYQDNQPQHF. The CDR3 DNA is TGTGCCAGTAGGTATCAGGACAATCAGCCCCAGCATTTT. The full variable domain, completed using reference TRBV19 and TRBJ1-5, is DGGITQSPKYLFRKEGQNVTLSCEQNLNHDAMYWYRQDPGQGLRLIYYSQIVNDFQKGDIAEGYSVSREKKESFPLTVTSAQKNPTAFYLCASRYQDNQPQHFGDGTRLSIL.

The gene calls are TRBV6-1 and TRBJ2-7; 9 bases match TRBD2. The CDR3 covers 13 residues. Per the germline V gene, CDR1 is MNHNS and CDR2 is SASEGT. Trimming cost V 5 bases and J 6 bases; bases outside gene matches: 5. The CDR3 spells CASSTGLAREQYF. The CDR3 DNA reads TGTGCCAGCAGTACGGGACTAGCCCGCGAGCAGTACTTC.

In its sample, this clone was seen once. The J gene is TRBJ2-2, the V gene TRBV18; D gene uncertain. The germline V gene encodes CDR1 KGHSH and CDR2 LQKENI. The V end lost 4 bases, the J end lost 2 bases, and 14 bases lay between the germline ends. The CDR3 runs 16 residues. The CDR3 spells CASSQYVRGNTGELFF. CDR3 bases: TGTGCCAGCTCACAGTACGTTCGCGGAAACACCGGGGAGCTGTTTTTT. The entire variable domain, with the rest obtained from reference TRBV18 and TRBJ2-2, is as follows: NAGVMQNPRHLVRRRGQEARLRCSPMKGHSHVYWYRQLPEEGLKFMVYLQKENIIDESGMPKERFSAEFPKEGPSILRIQQVVRGDSAAYFCASSQYVRGNTGELFFGEGSRLTVL.

On this clone: Other DNA sequences of this sample code for an identical CDR3. The chain joins TRBV11-3 to TRBJ2-7; D uncertain. CDR1 SGHNT and CDR2 YENEEA come from the germline V gene. The V end was cut by 4 bases, the J end by 1 base, with 5 bases between. There are 12 residues in the CDR3. The CDR3 loop reads CASSSRSYEQYF. DNA of the CDR3: TGTGCCAGCAGCTCTCGGTCCTACGAGCAGTACTTC.